This T cell receptor beta chain was profiled in a study of blood T cell repertoires in COVID-19. Study context: Samples representing acute and convalescent COVID-19 were sourced from the United States, Italy and Spain. The analysed material was cDNA or gDNA that came from T cells, B-cell-depleted T cells, or PBMCs.

Profiled with immunoSEQ multiplex PCR; TCRdb holds only in-frame clones, not every one. The data contain 200,000 to 300,000 clones, about 87% of them seen just once; the ten biggest clones take up roughly 4%. This clone has just one count. Sequencing was done on a sample of peripheral blood. This clonotype was sampled from a man aged 55 to 70 who had recovered from COVID-19.

The CDR3 reads CASSSGQGNGYTF. The CDR3 coding sequence is TGTGCCAGCAGCTCGGGACAGGGGAACGGCTACACCTTC. The rearrangement joins TRBV7-9 to TRBJ1-2; 10 bases line up with TRBD1. This CDR3 is built from 13 residues. Germline-derived CDR1 and CDR2 are SEHNR and FQNEAQ (reference sequence). V shed 4 bases, J shed 8 bases, and the junction held 4 bases outside the gene matches.